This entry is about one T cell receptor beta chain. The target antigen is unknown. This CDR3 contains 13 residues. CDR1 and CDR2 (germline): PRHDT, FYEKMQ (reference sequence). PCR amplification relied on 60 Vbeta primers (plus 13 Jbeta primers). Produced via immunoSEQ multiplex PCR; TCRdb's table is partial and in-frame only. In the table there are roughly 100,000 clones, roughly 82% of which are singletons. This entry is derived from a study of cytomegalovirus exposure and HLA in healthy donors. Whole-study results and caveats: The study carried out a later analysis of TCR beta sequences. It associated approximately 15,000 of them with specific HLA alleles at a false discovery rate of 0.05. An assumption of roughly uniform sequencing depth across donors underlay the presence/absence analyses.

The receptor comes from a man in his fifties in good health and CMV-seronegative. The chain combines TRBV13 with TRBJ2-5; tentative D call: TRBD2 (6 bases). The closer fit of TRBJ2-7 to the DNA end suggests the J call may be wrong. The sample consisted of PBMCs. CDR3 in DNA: TGTGCCAGCAGCGAGGAACGGGGGTACGAGCAGTACTTC. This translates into CASSEERGYEQYF.